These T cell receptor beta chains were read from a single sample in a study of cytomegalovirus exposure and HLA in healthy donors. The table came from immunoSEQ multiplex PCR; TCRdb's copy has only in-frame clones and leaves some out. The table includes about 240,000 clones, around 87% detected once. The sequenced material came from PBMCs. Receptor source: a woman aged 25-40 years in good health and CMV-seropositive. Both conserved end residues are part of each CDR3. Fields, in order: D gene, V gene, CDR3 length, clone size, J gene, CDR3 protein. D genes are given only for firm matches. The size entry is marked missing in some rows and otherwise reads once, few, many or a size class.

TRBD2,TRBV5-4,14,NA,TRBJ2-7,CASSTASGSYEQYF
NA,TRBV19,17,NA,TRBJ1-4,CASRPGQLLGANEKLFF
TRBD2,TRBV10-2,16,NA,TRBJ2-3,CASTRLAGGNTDTQYF
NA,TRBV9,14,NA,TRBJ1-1,CASSVSGGSTEAFF
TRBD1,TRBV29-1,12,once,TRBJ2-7,CSVGQGDGEQYF
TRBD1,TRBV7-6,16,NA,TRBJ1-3,CASSLAGTGIGNTIYF
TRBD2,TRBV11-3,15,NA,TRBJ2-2,CASSLASGRAGELFF
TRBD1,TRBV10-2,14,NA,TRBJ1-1,CASSWTGSNTEAFF
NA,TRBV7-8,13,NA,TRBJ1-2,CASSSPTLYGYTF
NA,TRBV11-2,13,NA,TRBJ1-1,CASSLVRQTEAFF
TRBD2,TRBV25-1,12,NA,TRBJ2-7,CASSEGLVEQYF
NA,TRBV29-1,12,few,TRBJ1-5,CSAQGSGQPQHF
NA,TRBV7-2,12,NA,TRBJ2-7,CASSPTEYEQYF
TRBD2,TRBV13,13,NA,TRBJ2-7,CASSLSGTSEQYF
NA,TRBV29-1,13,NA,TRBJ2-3,CSVGRRGADTQYF
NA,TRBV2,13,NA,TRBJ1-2,CASRSEGVVGYTF
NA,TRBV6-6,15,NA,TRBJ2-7,CASSYSLDITYEQYF
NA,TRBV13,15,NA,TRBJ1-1,CASSSRRFMNTEAFF
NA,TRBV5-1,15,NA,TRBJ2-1,CASSLADRPYNEQFF
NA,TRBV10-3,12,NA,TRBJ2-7,CAIKAGDYEQYF
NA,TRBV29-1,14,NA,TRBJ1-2,CSVEDQGRVYGYTF
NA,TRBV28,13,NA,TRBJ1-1,CATYTREDTEAFF
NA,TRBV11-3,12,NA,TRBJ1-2,CASSTGDYGYTF
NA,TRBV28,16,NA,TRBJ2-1,CASSFYLRGGVNEQFF
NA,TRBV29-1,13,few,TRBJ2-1,CSVEENRGNEQFF
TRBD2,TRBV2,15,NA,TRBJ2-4,CASWERGLAGETQYF
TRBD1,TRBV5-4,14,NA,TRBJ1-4,CASSPQGEVEKLFF
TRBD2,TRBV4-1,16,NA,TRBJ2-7,CASSQDDSGSSYEQYF
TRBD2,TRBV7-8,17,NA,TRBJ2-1,CASSLAQGLAGSDEQFF
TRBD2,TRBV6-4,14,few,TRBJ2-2,CASSGTSGTGELFF
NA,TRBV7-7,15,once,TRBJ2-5,CASSLGNTGTETQYF
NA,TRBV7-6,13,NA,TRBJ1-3,CASAQASGNTIYF
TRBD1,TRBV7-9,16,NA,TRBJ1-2,CASSSRTGNWIYGYTF
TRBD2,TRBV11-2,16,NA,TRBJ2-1,CASSHGGSSGSDEQFF
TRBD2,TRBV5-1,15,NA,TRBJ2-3,CASSFVSGSTDTQYF
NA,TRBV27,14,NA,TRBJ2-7,CASSSLPGSYEQYF
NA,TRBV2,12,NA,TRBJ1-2,CASRRDTTGYTF
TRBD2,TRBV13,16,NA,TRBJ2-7,CASSHGVTSGTYEQYF
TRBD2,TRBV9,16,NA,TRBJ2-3,CASSVGTSSSRETQYF
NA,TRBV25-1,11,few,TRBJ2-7,CASRTGPEQYF
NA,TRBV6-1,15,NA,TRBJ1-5,CASSEGGGSNQPQHF
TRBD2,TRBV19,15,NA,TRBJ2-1,CASSLAGVPYNEQFF
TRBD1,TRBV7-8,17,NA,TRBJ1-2,CASSLGSWTGANYGYTF
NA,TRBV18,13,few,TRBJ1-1,CASSQGGSTEAFF
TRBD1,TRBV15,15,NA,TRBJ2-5,CATSRPQGLGETQYF
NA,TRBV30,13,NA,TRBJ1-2,CAWSVRGSYGYTF
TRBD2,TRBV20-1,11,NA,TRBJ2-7,CSAAGGHEQYF
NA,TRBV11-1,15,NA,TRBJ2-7,CASSLASGPSYEQYF
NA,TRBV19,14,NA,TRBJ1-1,CASRPQGSNTEAFF